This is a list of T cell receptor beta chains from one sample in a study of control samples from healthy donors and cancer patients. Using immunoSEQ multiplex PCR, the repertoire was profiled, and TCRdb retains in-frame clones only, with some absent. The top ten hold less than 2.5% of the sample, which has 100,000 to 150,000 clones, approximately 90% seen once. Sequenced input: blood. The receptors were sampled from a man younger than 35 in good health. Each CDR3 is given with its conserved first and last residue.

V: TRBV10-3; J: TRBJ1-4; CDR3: CAISEFPDEKLFF
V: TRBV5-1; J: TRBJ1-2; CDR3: CASRRLQGGDSYTF
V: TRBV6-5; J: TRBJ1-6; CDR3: CASSTGLGYNSPLHF
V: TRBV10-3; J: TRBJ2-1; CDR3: CAIRGLAGPEQFF
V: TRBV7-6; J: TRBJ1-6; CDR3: CASSLTPGALNSPLHF
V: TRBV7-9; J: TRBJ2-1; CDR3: CASSSGLAAYNEQFF
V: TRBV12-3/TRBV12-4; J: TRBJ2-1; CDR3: CASSSAPYNEQFF
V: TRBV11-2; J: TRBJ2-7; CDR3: CASSLVRGTGREYEQYF
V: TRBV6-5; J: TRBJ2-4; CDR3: CASRRGEAKNIQYF
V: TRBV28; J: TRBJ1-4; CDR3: CASSLLTNEKLFF
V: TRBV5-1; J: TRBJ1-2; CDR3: CASSSQGADYGYTF
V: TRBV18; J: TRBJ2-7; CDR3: CASSPSGTSRLREQYF
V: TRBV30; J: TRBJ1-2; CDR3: CAWSGSGAYGYTF
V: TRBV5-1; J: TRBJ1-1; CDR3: CASSLGAGREEAFF
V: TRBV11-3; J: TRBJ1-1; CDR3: CASSLVLTENTEAFF
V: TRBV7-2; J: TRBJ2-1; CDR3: CASSWGEDNEQFF
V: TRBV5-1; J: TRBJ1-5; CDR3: CASSLVTGSNQPQHF
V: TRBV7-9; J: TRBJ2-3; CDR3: CASSLYGGDTQYF
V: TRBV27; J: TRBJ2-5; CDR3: CASSSLTSGSGTQYF
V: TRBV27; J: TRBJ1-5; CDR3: CASSRDRVQPQHF
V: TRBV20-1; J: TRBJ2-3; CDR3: CSASRQGFTDTQYF
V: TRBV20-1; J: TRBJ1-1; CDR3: CSASLNVNTEAFF
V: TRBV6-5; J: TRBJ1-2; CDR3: CASIRGGNGYTF
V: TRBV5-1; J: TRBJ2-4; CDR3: CASSSGTDVLAKNIQYF
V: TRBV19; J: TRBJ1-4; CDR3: CASNRENEKLFF
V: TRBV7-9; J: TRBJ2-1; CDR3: CASSPGLAGGNEQFF
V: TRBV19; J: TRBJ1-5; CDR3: CASSSQVLISNQPQHF
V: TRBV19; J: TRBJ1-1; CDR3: CASRSGNTEAFF
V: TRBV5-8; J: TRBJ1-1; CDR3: CASSNPTGDNTEAFF
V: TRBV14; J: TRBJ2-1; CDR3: CASSPGLAVYNEQFF
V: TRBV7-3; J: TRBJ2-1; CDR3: CASSLTWGGRYNEQFF
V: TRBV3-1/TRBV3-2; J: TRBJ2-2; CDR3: CASSHASGYTGELFF
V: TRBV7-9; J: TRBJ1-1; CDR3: CASSFRSGPTEAFF
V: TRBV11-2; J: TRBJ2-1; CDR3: CASSLGGGSSYNEQFF
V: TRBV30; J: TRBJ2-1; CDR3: CAWGPGQLGDEQFF
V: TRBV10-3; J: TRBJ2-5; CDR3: CAIIGLKQETQYF
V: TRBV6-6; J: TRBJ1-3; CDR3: CASSFGTAAIGNTIYF
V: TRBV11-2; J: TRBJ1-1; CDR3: CASSLYGSTTEAFF
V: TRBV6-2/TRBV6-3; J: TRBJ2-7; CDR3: CASSPSGRGYEQYF
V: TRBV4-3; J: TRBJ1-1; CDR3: CASSQDFGISFF
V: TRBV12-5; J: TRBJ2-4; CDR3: CASVKPGTSLAKNIQYF
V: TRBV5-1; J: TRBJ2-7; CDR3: CASRRGSEQYF
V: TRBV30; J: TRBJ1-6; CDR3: CAWSSLDGRTYNSPLHF
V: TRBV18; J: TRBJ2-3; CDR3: CASTAQAEDTQYF
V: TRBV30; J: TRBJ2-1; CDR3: CACRQGARNEQFF